This TCR beta chain was sequenced during a study of PD-1 blockade in mismatch repair-deficient tumors. In the study overall: Patients had over ten mismatch repair-deficient cancer types and were previously treated and progressing.

The V end was cut by 6 bases, the J end by 0 bases, with 11 bases between. Germline-derived CDR1 and CDR2 are SQVTM and ANQGSEA. The CDR3 has 14 residues. Repertoires were generated with immunoSEQ multiplex PCR, while TCRdb's copy carries only in-frame clones and drops some. Here the sample spans 15,000 to 25,000 clones, roughly four fifths being singletons. This chain uses TRBV29-1 with TRBJ1-4; D is possibly TRBD1 (6 bases). The receptor comes from an adult with mismatch repair-deficient cancer. Source: PBMCs, taken 52 weeks after starting pembrolizumab. The CDR3 DNA reads TGCAGCGTCGGACAGCTTGCAACTAATGAAAAACTGTTTTTT. Translation gives CSVGQLATNEKLFF.